The present T cell receptor (beta chain) was sequenced within a study of T cell responses to AZD1222 COVID-19 vaccine. Study results and caveats: White British ancestry dominated among donors, who included more females, and clonal diversity was possibly underestimated.

Germline CDR1 MNHEY, CDR2 SVGAGI. The CDR3 is made up of 13 amino acids. The V and J ends lost 5 bases and 7 bases respectively, with 14 bases between them. Using immunoSEQ multiplex PCR, the repertoire was profiled, and TCRdb retains in-frame clones only, with some absent. The sample has tens of thousands of clones, nearly 90% seen once. Notes on this clone: Its specificity is not known.

The rearrangement joins TRBV6-5 to TRBJ1-1; D unclear. The clonotype comes from an adult who received the AZD1222 COVID-19 vaccine. Sequencing was performed on peripheral blood, taken 28 days after the second AZD1222 dose. For the CDR3, the DNA is TGTGCCAGCAGTAAGGCCTCGTTCGATGAAGCTTTCTTT. Its protein product is CASSKASFDEAFF.